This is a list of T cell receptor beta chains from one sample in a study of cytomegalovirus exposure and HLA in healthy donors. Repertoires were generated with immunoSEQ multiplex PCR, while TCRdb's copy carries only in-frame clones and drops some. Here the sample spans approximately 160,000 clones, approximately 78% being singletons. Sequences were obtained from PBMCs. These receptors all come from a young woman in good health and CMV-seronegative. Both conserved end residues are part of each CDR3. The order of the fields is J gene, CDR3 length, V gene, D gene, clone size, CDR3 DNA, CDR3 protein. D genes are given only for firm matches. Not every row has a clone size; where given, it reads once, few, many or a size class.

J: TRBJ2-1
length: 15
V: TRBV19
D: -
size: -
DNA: TGTGCCAGTAGTATATCTTCGACAGGCTACAATGAGCAGTTCTTC
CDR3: CASSISSTGYNEQFF

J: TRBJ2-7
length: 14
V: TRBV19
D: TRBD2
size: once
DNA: TGTGCCAGTAGTCCTCTAGCGGGAGGAAGGGTGGTCTACTTC
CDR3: CASSPLAGGRVVYF

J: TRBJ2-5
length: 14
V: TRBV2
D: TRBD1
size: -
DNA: TGTGCCACTAACCGGGACAGGGGCCAAGAGACCCAGTACTTC
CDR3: CATNRDRGQETQYF

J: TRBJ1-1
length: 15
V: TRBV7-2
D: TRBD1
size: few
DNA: TGTGCCAGCAGCCGGGAGGGACAGGGGCGTACTGAAGCTTTCTTT
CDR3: CASSREGQGRTEAFF

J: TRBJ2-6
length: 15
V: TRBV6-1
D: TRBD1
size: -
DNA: TGTGCCAGCAGTGGGACAGGCTCTGGGGCCAACGTCCTGACTTTC
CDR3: CASSGTGSGANVLTF

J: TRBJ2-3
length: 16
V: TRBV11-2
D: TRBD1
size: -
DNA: TGTGCCAGCAGCCCCCGGGACAGATATCGTACAGATACGCAGTATTTT
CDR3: CASSPRDRYRTDTQYF

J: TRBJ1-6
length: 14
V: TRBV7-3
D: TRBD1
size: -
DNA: TGTGCCAGCAGCCCACAGGGGAGTAATTCACCCCTCCACTTT
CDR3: CASSPQGSNSPLHF

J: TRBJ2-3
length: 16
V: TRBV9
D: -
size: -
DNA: TGTGCCAGCAGCGTAGGCAGGGAATGGGGCACAGATACGCAGTATTTT
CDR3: CASSVGREWGTDTQYF

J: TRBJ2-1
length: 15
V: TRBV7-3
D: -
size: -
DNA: TGTGCCAGCAGCACCTATCCCGGGACACTCAATGAGCAGTTCTTC
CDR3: CASSTYPGTLNEQFF

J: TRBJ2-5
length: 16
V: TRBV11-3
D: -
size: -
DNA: TGTGCCAGCAGCACCAGAGCAGGGGTTTGGCAAGAGACCCAGTACTTC
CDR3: CASSTRAGVWQETQYF

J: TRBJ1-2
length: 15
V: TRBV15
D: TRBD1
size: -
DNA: TGTGCCACCAGACCGGGACAGGGCCCTAACTATGGCTACACCTTC
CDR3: CATRPGQGPNYGYTF

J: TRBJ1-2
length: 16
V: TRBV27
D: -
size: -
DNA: TGTGCCAGCAGTCCCTCCGTGAGGGAGGAGGACTATGGCTACACCTTC
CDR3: CASSPSVREEDYGYTF

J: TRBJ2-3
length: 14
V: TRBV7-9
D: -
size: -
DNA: TGTGCCAGCAGCCGACTAGAATCCACAGATACGCAGTATTTT
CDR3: CASSRLESTDTQYF

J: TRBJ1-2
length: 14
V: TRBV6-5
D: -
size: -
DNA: TGTGCCAGCACCCTCCGTTCAGGGGACTATGGCTACACCTTC
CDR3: CASTLRSGDYGYTF

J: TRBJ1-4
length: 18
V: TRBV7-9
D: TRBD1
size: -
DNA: TGTGCCAGCAGCTCCGGGACAGGGGGGCACGGAACTAATGAAAAACTGTTTTTT
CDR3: CASSSGTGGHGTNEKLFF

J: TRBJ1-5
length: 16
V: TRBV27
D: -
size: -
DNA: TGTGCCACCTCACGATCTGGCCGATTCAACAATCAGCCCCAGCATTTT
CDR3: CATSRSGRFNNQPQHF

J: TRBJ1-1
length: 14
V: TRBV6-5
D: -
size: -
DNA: TGTGCCAGCAGTTACGTCGGGGGAAACACTGAAGCTTTCTTT
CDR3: CASSYVGGNTEAFF

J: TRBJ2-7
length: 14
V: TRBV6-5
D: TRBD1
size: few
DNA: TGTGCCAGCAGTTACTCGGGACAGGGAAACGAGCAGTACTTC
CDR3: CASSYSGQGNEQYF